One and the same sample provided the 2 T cell receptor beta chains below, sequenced in a study of blood T cell repertoires in COVID-19. TCRdb's table, derived via immunoSEQ multiplex PCR, lists solely in-frame clones and lacks some. The sample shows over 200,000 clones, about nine tenths of them seen only once. Specimen: peripheral blood. The receptors were gathered from a man aged 55-75 years who had recovered from COVID-19.

The gene calls are TRBV29-1 and TRBJ2-5; TRBD2 agrees at 7 bases. The germline V gene encodes CDR1 SQVTM and CDR2 ANQGSEA. This CDR3 spans 15 amino acids. The J segment lost 5 bases and the V segment lost 7 bases, leaving 16 bases of the junction unmatched. The CDR3 region has the DNA TGCAGCGGAAGGAAAGGAACGGGAGGTGGGGAGACCCAGTACTTC. It specifies CSGRKGTGGGETQYF.

The rearrangement links TRBV5-1 to TRBJ1-2, with TRBD1 identical over 7 bases. The CDR3 is made up of 14 amino acids. CDR1 and CDR2 (germline): SGHRS, YFSETQ. Unmatched junction bases numbered 3, after V lost 0 bases and J lost 4 bases. CDR3 sequence reads: CASSLEGTVYGYTF. The CDR3 nucleotides are TGCGCCAGCAGCTTGGAAGGGACAGTCTATGGCTACACCTTC.